Each of the 14 T cell receptor beta chains below was sequenced from the same sample in a study of T cells in Graves' hyperthyroidism and ophthalmopathy. Authors of the study amplified TCR beta CDR3 regions from RNA transcripts. First-round RT-PCR targeting the TCR CDR3 was performed with the HTBI primer set. TCRdb analysed the multiplex PCR reads with MiXCR anew, one entry per CDR3 protein. The table lists hundreds of thousands of distinct CDR3 sequences, approximately 25% of them singletons. Sequenced: blood. Receptors were obtained from a woman in her 30s with Graves' ophthalmopathy.

The chain is built from TRBV6-1 and TRBJ1-2, with 12 bases fitting TRBD1. The CDR3 consists of 17 residues. Germline V gene data show CDR1 as MNHNS and CDR2 as SASEGT. V dropped 7 bases and J dropped 4; count of bases not matched to a gene: 13. DNA of the CDR3: TGTGCCAGCACCTCCATGGGGACAGGGGGCTGGAGCTATGGCTACACCTTC. This codes for CASTSMGTGGWSYGYTF.

In its sample, this clonotype was seen many times. The chain employs TRBV20-1 and TRBJ2-5, with TRBD2 matching 8 bases. V dropped 3 bases and J dropped 2; count of bases not matched to a gene: 8. This CDR3 region has 15 residues. Germline values: CDR1 DFQATT, CDR2 SNEGSKA (reference sequence). This chain's CDR3 is CSASLPGGQQETQYF. CDR3 DNA: TGCAGTGCTAGCTTGCCGGGGGGGCAACAAGAGACCCAGTACTTC.

This chain uses TRBV5-1 with TRBJ2-2; D ambiguous. The CDR3 has 15 residues. Germline V gives CDR1 SGHRS, CDR2 YFSETQ. With 4 bases removed from V and 5 bases from J, the gap between germline ends came to 15 bases. The CDR3: CASSPDGRRTGELFF. The CDR3 DNA reads TGCGCCAGCAGCCCAGACGGCAGACGGACCGGGGAGCTGTTTTTT.

The rearrangement joins TRBV28 to TRBJ1-1; 8 bases match TRBD1. The germline CDR1 and CDR2 sequences are MDHEN and SYDVKM. The trim removed 3 bases at V and 6 bases at J, leaving 15 bases unmatched. CDR3 length equals 17 residues. CDR3 amino acids: CASSLPYRGWNLPEAFF. The CDR3 DNA is TGTGCCAGCAGTTTGCCCTACAGGGGGTGGAATCTACCTGAAGCTTTCTTT. The complete variable domain, with remaining parts taken from reference TRBV28 and TRBJ1-1, reads DVKVTQSSRYLVKRTGEKVFLECVQDMDHENMFWYRQDPGLGLRLIYFSYDVKMKEKGDIPEGYSVSREKKERFSLILESASTNQTSMYLCASSLPYRGWNLPEAFFGQGTRLTVV.

The chain has TRBV6-2 or TRBV6-3 and TRBJ1-2; D is ambiguous. This CDR3 comprises 15 residues. Germline lookup yields CDR1 MNHEY and CDR2 SVGEGT. Trimming cost V 6 bases and J 4 bases, with 18 bases left between them. CDR3 sequence: CASRDPRKESYGYTF. The CDR3 DNA reads as TGTGCCAGCAGGGACCCGAGGAAGGAAAGCTATGGCTACACCTTC.

The chain recombines TRBV28 with TRBJ2-7; possibly TRBD1 for D (5 bases). The CDR3 is 16 amino acids. Germline CDR1 reads MDHEN; CDR2 reads SYDVKM. The V end was cut by 5 bases, the J end by 2 bases, with 19 bases between. CDR3: CASSLNPGRGPYEQYF. The CDR3, as DNA: TGTGCCAGCAGTCTGAACCCGGGTAGGGGCCCCTACGAGCAGTACTTC.

In its sample, this clonotype was seen many times. The chain couples TRBV6-1 to TRBJ1-2; 11 nucleotides align to TRBD1. The V and J ends lost 1 base and 8 bases, in that order; junction bases with no gene match: 6. The CDR3 is made up of 15 amino acids. Germline lookup yields CDR1 MNHNS and CDR2 SASEGT. CDR3 bases: TGTGCCAGCAGTGAAGAGCGGACAGGGGGCTGGGGCTACACCTTC. Amino acids: CASSEERTGGWGYTF.

This clonotype occurred a few times. CDR3 nucleotides: TGTGCCACTTCCCAGTCATTGAACACTGAAGCTTTCTTT. Protein: CATSQSLNTEAFF. J is TRBJ1-1 and V is TRBV15; D is ambiguous. The germline V gene encodes CDR1 LNHNV and CDR2 YYDKDF (reference sequence). This CDR3 comprises 13 residues. Trimming removed 9 bases from V and 0 bases from J, with 11 bases in between.

This clonotype was counted at least ten times. This sequence joins TRBV30 and TRBJ1-1; TRBD1 might be the D (5 bases). Germline V lookup: CDR1 GTSNPN, CDR2 SVGIG (reference sequence). V was shortened by 5 bases and J by 1 base, with 14 bases between the two germline ends. The CDR3 has 14 residues. Written as DNA, the CDR3 is TGTGCCTGGTCCCCGGGGCGGGCGAACACTGAAGCTTTCTTT. It encodes CAWSPGRANTEAFF.

The chain employs TRBV28 and TRBJ2-7, with TRBD2 matching over 11 bases. The CDR3 spans 14 residues. J gave up 1 base and V 5 bases, and 1 base lay outside the gene matches. CDR1 is MDHEN and CDR2 is SYDVKM in the germline V gene. The CDR3 coding sequence is TGTGCCAGCAGTGGACTAGCGGGTTCCTACGAGCAGTACTTC. Translation: CASSGLAGSYEQYF. The whole variable domain, remainder taken from reference TRBV28 and TRBJ2-7, is DVKVTQSSRYLVKRTGEKVFLECVQDMDHENMFWYRQDPGLGLRLIYFSYDVKMKEKGDIPEGYSVSREKKERFSLILESASTNQTSMYLCASSGLAGSYEQYFGPGTRLTVT.

This clonotype was counted many times. The chain recombines TRBV6-5 with TRBJ1-1; TRBD1 is a possible D gene (6 bases). Germline V CDR1 and CDR2: MNHEY, SVGAGI. The V and J ends lost 4 bases and 5 bases respectively, with 11 bases between them. The CDR3 consists of 13 residues. The CDR3 region has the DNA TGTGCCAGCAGTTGGGACACCGCGACTGAAGCTTTCTTT. Its translation is CASSWDTATEAFF.

This clonotype was counted many times. V is TRBV7-9 and J is TRBJ1-2; tentatively, D is TRBD1 (5 bases). With 5 bases removed from V and 5 bases from J, the gap between germline ends came to 12 bases. The CDR3 loop spans 13 amino acids. From germline, CDR1 is SEHNR and CDR2 FQNEAQ (reference sequence). The DNA of the CDR3 is TGTGCCAGCAGCCAAGGGGACGGGTATGGCTACACCTTC. Protein: CASSQGDGYGYTF.

The J gene is TRBJ1-1, the V gene TRBV20-1, with D perhaps TRBD1 (5 bases). CDR3 length equals 15 residues. Per the germline V gene, CDR1 is DFQATT and CDR2 is SNEGSKA (reference sequence). Between the trimmed V and J ends, which lost 1 base and 3 bases, there was a span of 15 bases. The CDR3 is CSARGLRGADTEAFF. As DNA, the CDR3 is TGCAGTGCTAGAGGATTGAGAGGGGCGGACACTGAAGCTTTCTTT.

The chain joins TRBV5-1 to TRBJ1-1; possible D gene TRBD1, 5 bases. CDR1 and CDR2 (germline): SGHRS, YFSETQ. CDR3 length: 12 amino acids. V lost 3 bases and J lost 6, with 9 bases in between. The CDR3 loop reads CASSSDTPEAFF. The DNA for the CDR3 is TGCGCCAGCAGCTCGGACACTCCTGAAGCTTTCTTT.